Shown below are 10 T cell receptor beta chains from a single sample sequenced in a study of shared clonotypes between healthy human individuals. In the naive CD8 group, cells lacked CD45RO and were positively selected for CCR7, so terminally differentiated effector memory CD45RA+ cells were left out. Sequenced by immunoSEQ multiplex PCR; TCRdb stores in-frame clones only, minus some. The table shows 1.5 million to 2.5 million clones, with approximately 94% occurring only once. What was sequenced was naive CD8+ T cells sorted from blood. Every receptor here comes from a man younger than 35 in good health.

The V gene is TRBV28, the J gene TRBJ2-7; 7 bases match TRBD1. The CDR3 sequence is 13 residues long. Unmatched junction bases numbered 2, after V lost 4 bases and J lost 2 bases. Germline values: CDR1 MDHEN, CDR2 SYDVKM. CDR3 bases: TGTGCCAGCAGTTACGACAGGGCCTACGAGCAGTACTTC. Its protein is CASSYDRAYEQYF.

The genes are TRBV6-5 and TRBJ1-2, with D uncertain. Deletions cut 2 bases from V and 0 bases from J, with 7 bases between. Germline lookup yields CDR1 MNHEY and CDR2 SVGAGI. There are 14 residues in the CDR3. The CDR3 DNA reads TGTGCCAGCAGTTACGGGCTGACTAACTATGGCTACACCTTC. This encodes CASSYGLTNYGYTF.

V and J are TRBV27 and TRBJ2-7, with a possible D match to TRBD2 (6 bases). The germline V gene encodes CDR1 MNHEY and CDR2 SMNVEV (reference sequence). CDR3 length: 14 amino acids. Deletions cut 6 bases from V and 2 bases from J, with 14 bases between. The CDR3: CASRFSGSPYEQYF. CDR3 DNA: TGTGCCAGCAGATTTTCCGGGAGTCCCTACGAGCAGTACTTC.

The chain links TRBV4-3 to TRBJ1-1, with 9 bases that match TRBD1. This CDR3 has 15 residues. With 3 bases clipped from V and 4 bases from J, the junction kept 6 bases outside the gene matches. Looked up from germline, CDR1 is LGHNA and CDR2 is YSLEER. CDR3 sequence: CASSHGGTGTTEAFF. The CDR3 DNA follows: TGCGCCAGCAGCCATGGAGGGACAGGGACCACTGAAGCTTTCTTT.

The gene calls are TRBV6-5 and TRBJ1-2; no clear D gene. Trimming removed 2 bases at V and 8 bases at J, with 15 bases between. This CDR3 is 14 amino acids long. Germline-derived CDR1 and CDR2 are MNHEY and SVGAGI. The CDR3 reads CASSYLAGVEGYTF. CDR3 in DNA: TGTGCCAGCAGTTACCTTGCCGGAGTCGAGGGCTACACCTTC.

In regard to this clone: Other nucleotide sequences from this sample produce the same CDR3. This chain joins TRBV4-1 and TRBJ2-7, with no clear D. V was cut by 1 base and J by 2 bases, with 6 bases left in between. The CDR3 is made up of 13 amino acids. The germline V gene has CDR1 MGHRA and CDR2 YSYEKL. CDR3 in DNA: TGCGCCAGCAGCCAAGCTGGGGCCTACGAGCAGTACTTC. Protein sequence: CASSQAGAYEQYF.

This sequence joins TRBV27 and TRBJ2-7; TRBD1 matches 7 bases. The V gene end was trimmed by 5 bases and the J gene end by 2 bases; junction bases not matched to a gene: 12. The germline V gene encodes CDR1 MNHEY and CDR2 SMNVEV (reference sequence). The CDR3 has 16 residues. The CDR3: CASSPSTGVVPYEQYF. The CDR3 DNA follows: TGTGCCAGCAGTCCTTCCACAGGGGTCGTTCCCTACGAGCAGTACTTC.

A single count supports this clone. This chain joins TRBV5-6 and TRBJ2-6, with 8 bases fitting TRBD2. The V and J ends lost 4 bases and 3 bases, in that order; junction bases with no gene match: 15. Per the germline V gene, CDR1 is SGHDT and CDR2 is YYEEEE. This CDR3 is 19 amino acids long. In DNA, the CDR3 is TGTGCCAGCAGCACGGACCCAGCGGGGGTCTCTTTTGGGGCCAACGTCCTGACTTTC. This encodes CASSTDPAGVSFGANVLTF.

The gene calls are TRBV9 and TRBJ2-1, with TRBD2 identical over 10 bases. The V gene end was trimmed by 7 bases and the J gene end by 6 bases; junction bases not matched to a gene: 13. This CDR3 has 16 residues. Germline lookup yields CDR1 SGDLS and CDR2 YYNGEE. The CDR3 DNA reads as TGTGCCAGCTCCTCTCCCGTAGCGGGGGGTCTCAATGAGCAGTTCTTC. Its protein is CASSSPVAGGLNEQFF.

The rearrangement links TRBV11-2 to TRBJ1-5, with D perhaps TRBD1 (6 bases). CDR3 length equals 17 residues. V was cut by 5 bases and J by 0 bases, with 17 bases left in between. Germline V gene lookup returns CDR1 SGHAT and CDR2 FQNNGV. This CDR3 is CASSVGSQGYSNQPQHF. The CDR3 region has the DNA TGTGCCAGCAGCGTTGGATCACAGGGCTATAGCAATCAGCCCCAGCATTTT.